This T cell receptor beta chain was sequenced for a study of T cell repertoires in cytomegalovirus infection. In TCRdb, the reads were re-called with MiXCR into one record per CDR3 protein. The data contain a few hundred thousand distinct CDR3 sequences, approximately 9.1% of them singletons. This clonotype was picked up many times. Its antigen remains unidentified. Trimming shortened V by 0 bases and J by 7 bases, and 12 bases separated the two germline ends. Germline V gene data show CDR1 as SGHDN and CDR2 as FVKESK. The CDR3 totals 15 residues. Study outcomes and limitations: There were HLA-C-restricted CMV-specific TCR beta clonotypes dominating the ex vivo response.

The clonotype comes from a human donor in good health (CMV status not recorded). Some clones in this sample may be carry-over from other donors' samples. The specimen was PBMCs. The genes are TRBV14 and TRBJ2-2, with D possibly matching TRBD1 (6 bases). The CDR3 spells CASSQDWEQGGELFF. CDR3 nucleotides: TGTGCCAGCAGCCAAGACTGGGAACAGGGCGGGGAGCTGTTTTTT. Full variable domain (outside the CDR3, taken from reference TRBV14 and TRBJ2-2): EAGVTQFPSHSVIEKGQTVTLRCDPISGHDNLYWYRRVMGKEIKFLLHFVKESKQDESGMPNNRFLAERTGGTYSTLKVQPAELEDSGVYFCASSQDWEQGGELFFGEGSRLTVL.